This T cell receptor beta chain was identified in a study of blood T cell repertoires in COVID-19. Study in general: COVID-19 samples collected from the United States, Italy and Spain covered acute and convalescent phases. From T cells, B-cell-depleted T cells, or PBMCs came the material, which was cDNA or gDNA.

Source study methods: Nucleated cell counts were estimated from reference gene primer amplification. This table comes from immunoSEQ multiplex PCR, and its TCRdb copy is limited to in-frame clones, with some not included. V, J and clone size reflect that table, while D and trimming were determined from the DNA. The sample consists of 100,000 to 150,000 clones, about 86% of them appearing once. J gave up 3 bases and V 6 bases, and 9 bases lay outside the gene matches. This CDR3 spans 15 amino acids. Germline V gene sequence: CDR1 MRHNA, CDR2 SNTAGT. This clonotype originated in a woman aged 60-75 years with active or convalescent COVID-19. V and J are TRBV6-4 and TRBJ1-1; 8 nucleotides line up with TRBD1. Source material: peripheral blood. Written as DNA, the CDR3 is TGTGCCAGCAGGGCCGACAGGGGATTTGACACTGAAGCTTTCTTT. Translated: CASRADRGFDTEAFF.